What follows describes a single T cell receptor (beta chain). This clone's antigen is unknown. The input lacks base qualities; no much larger clone sits a single base away. These data are taken from a study of cytomegalovirus exposure and HLA in healthy donors (dated by TCRdb to about 2017). In the study overall: According to an earlier analysis of several hundred of the donors, about 190 million T cells yielded 117 million unique TCR beta sequences and about 300 Gb of sequence data. Besides the first cohort of approximately 710 subjects, a separate validation cohort made up of roughly 130 different subjects was used. All discovery cohort repertoires had been generated using a single sequencing platform. Genome-wide SNP genotypes for about 55% of the 666 donors were used in a later genetic analysis, which treated that subset as a discovery cohort. To study patterns of TCR occurrence, a later analysis re-analyzed previously published TCR beta repertoires from several hundred donors and added high-resolution HLA genotyping. Rather than using new phenotypic data, the later analysis identified candidate immune exposures from TCR beta sequences and from how often those sequences occurred across donors. Because of strong linkage in the cohort, roughly five DR-DQ haplotypes were treated as single units for association and clustering. Alongside the repertoire data, information on donor age, sex, ethnicity and CMV serostatus was compiled. To predict cytomegalovirus infection status, the study brought together high-throughput TCR immunosequencing, statistical association of individual TCRs with disease status, and machine learning. The study used immunosequencing to profile the T cell repertoires of 666 subjects and linked those repertoires to cytomegalovirus serostatus. Both class I and class II loci were covered by HLA typing, at four-digit resolution. An early release covering roughly 640 HLA-typed donors comprised approximately 300 gigabases of sequencing data and about 90 million unique TCR sequences. An earlier analysis of 500 to 650 of the donors applied high-throughput TCR beta sequencing to assess whether each TCR beta V gene segment acted as functional or pseudogenic. On average, roughly 240,000 unique TCR beta nucleotide sequences were sequenced per donor among a few hundred genotyped donors of the cohort, with 15% to 20% of those sequences being non-productive. The number of donors typed differed by locus, with roughly 620-630 for A, B, C, DRB1 and DQB1, roughly 520 for DQA1, approximately 580 for DPA1, and 472 for DPB1. Of the 350 to 450 genotyped donors, 75% to 85% were placed in the genetic ancestry cluster associated with self-reported Caucasian donors. The study was designed to test whether signatures of past pathogen exposure could be identified by cataloging public T cell receptors. Beyond this particular receptor, the publication reports: Across donors, most TCR sequences were observed very rarely, whereas some public TCRs were present in many individuals. Several of the top co-occurrence clusters appeared to be linked to parvovirus B19, influenza, CMV and Epstein-Barr virus, according to a later analysis. Because some donors lacked HLA typing at each locus, the association tests relied only on the typed subset. A further reported finding was that TCR beta sequences accurately predicted the HLA-A and HLA-B alleles for most subjects in the first cohort. The classifier was reported to diagnose cytomegalovirus status with high specificity and sensitivity in both the original and validation cohorts. Some 15 rarely observed V segments, including chromosome 9 orphons, were excluded from the earlier analysis of approximately 500 of the donors because counts were too low. This cohort had only TCR beta chains sequenced, and the lack of alpha or paired-chain data limited which features could be detected. According to the authors, the approach could potentially be generalized to other disease states and immunological phenotypes. A cluster of highly shared sequence variants was judged likely to represent a technical artifact of the sequencing pipeline. Correlated functional status among segregating V segments might be attributable to linkage disequilibrium, but an unknown experimental factor could not be ruled out. Presence/absence analyses assumed roughly uniform sequencing depth across donors, an assumption that may not hold. When HLA alleles, especially DR and DQ, strongly co-occurred, attributing TCR associations to individual alleles was difficult. In a later analysis, HLA-associated TCR beta chains were found to be more clonally expanded and to have lower generation probabilities than equally common non-associated chains. According to a later analysis, most CMV-associated TCR beta chains appeared to be HLA-restricted, and the HLA associations seemed to be driven largely by CMV exposure. In a later genetic analysis, a missense DCLRE1C variant was associated with V-gene and J-gene trimming of TCR beta chains, and the association was replicated in an independent cohort. Some IMGT-functional V segments, including TRBV6-2 and TRBV6-3, could not be distinguished by the 87-base-pair reads and were therefore excluded. In an earlier analysis of some 500 of the donors, most TCR beta V segments appeared in productive rearrangements about 87% or about 30% of the time, broadly matching IMGT annotations. For the cohort, immune exposure information was limited to CMV serostatus. In vitro tests confirmed that a few of the cytomegalovirus-associated TCR beta chains recognize cytomegalovirus antigens. At a false discovery rate of 0.05, a later analysis linked 16,000 or so TCR beta sequences to specific HLA alleles. According to a later analysis, TCR association rates differed among HLA loci, with DRB1 alleles showing the most associated TCRs and HLA-C alleles showing the fewest. In the study, approximately 160 TCR beta chains were listed as associated with cytomegalovirus. According to a later genetic analysis, donors in an Asian-associated ancestry cluster had fewer N-insertions in productive TCRs than the approximately 630-donor mean.

The cohort was made up of 500 to 850 healthy bone marrow donors. Cohort members were all nominally healthy when sampled, although unrecorded immune exposures were likely present. The donor was CMV seronegative and was included in the group of 352 seronegative cohort members. Each donor provided a peripheral blood sample, and peripheral blood mononuclear cells were used for TCR beta sequencing. Genomic DNA extraction from the blood cell samples was performed with the Qiagen DNeasy Blood Extraction Kit. The CDR3, cysteine through phenylalanine, is 16 amino acids long. The retained sequence is limited to the CDR3, 48 bases, with the frame set at the first base. Looking up the germline V gene yields CDR1 MNHEY and CDR2 SVGAGI. V is reduced by 0 bases and J by 3 bases, leaving a spacing of 12 bases between them. The library was obtained by the immunoSEQ multiplex PCR assay. The multiplex PCR relied on a mix of 60 forward primers for TCR Vbeta segments and 13 reverse primers for TCR Jbeta segments. The CDR3 region of rearranged TCR beta genes was amplified from genomic DNA by a multiplex PCR assay. On the Illumina HiSeq System, the amplified TCR beta libraries were sequenced as 87-base-pair reads. The paper's processing steps were these. A later analysis counted some 74 million unique TCR beta chains across the 550 to 750 repertoires, and around 9.9 million of these chains were shared by at least two donors. Raw reads were error-corrected and collapsed into unique sequences with a nearest-neighbor algorithm that merged closely related sequences to remove PCR and sequencing errors. V, D and J gene segments were assigned by aligning CDR3 sequences to IMGT reference sequences. For a sequence to be retained, a match of at least six nucleotides was required to both a V gene segment and a J gene segment. A rearrangement was called productive if the CDR3 had no stop codons and remained in frame with V and J, and every other rearrangement was called non-productive. Following IMGT convention, CDR3 was defined as the stretch from the second conserved V-encoded cysteine to the conserved J-encoded phenylalanine. The earlier analysis of 500 to 600 of the donors excluded sequences that lacked an unambiguous match to a single V gene segment. In an earlier analysis of 587 of the donors, V segments were called functional above 56.7% productive rearrangements and were called segregating when the between-donor standard deviation exceeded 5%. A statistical classification framework was developed to diagnose cytomegalovirus status using the catalog of TCR beta chain sequences. A later analysis assigned V and J genes by comparing TCR nucleotide sequences with IMGT/GENE-DB human TR gene sequences. A later analysis assigned CDR3 sequences and most-parsimonious VDJ recombination scenarios with the TCRdist pipeline. In a later analysis, every TCR beta chain was defined by the combination of its CDR3 amino acid sequence and its V-gene family, and reads without a unique V-gene family were dropped. To address suspected cross-contamination and a sequencing artifact, a later analysis removed 592 highly shared, low-generation-probability nucleotide sequences. In a later analysis, a clonal expansion index was calculated for each public chain from normalized within-repertoire ranks of inferred template counts. In a later analysis, generation probabilities were computed with a VDJ recombination model fitted to out-of-frame rearrangements, and the resulting probabilities were checked against IGoR. Hypergeometric tests were used in a later analysis to score TCR-TCR, TCR-HLA and TCR-CMV co-occurrence, with a repertoire-size bias correction applied to the TCR pairs. To estimate false discovery rates, a later analysis permuted the HLA or CMV assignments 20 times. A later analysis grouped co-occurring TCRs with DBSCAN, adding TCRdist sequence similarity when clustering within HLA-allele-positive subsets. Repertoires with fewer than 30,000 or more than 120,000 public chains were left out of co-occurrence clustering, as were four to six repertoires with anomalous nucleotide sharing. TCRdb took this table from immuneACCESS and kept in-frame rearrangements with V and J called. Such tables lack part of the clones; where checked against another copy, unresolved V genes explain under half of the gap, and the rest is unexplained. For V, J and clone size, that table is used; D and trimming come from the DNA. Recorded for this sample are 150,000 to 200,000 clones; roughly 77% of them occurred a single time. About 1.9% of the sample comes from the top ten.

The source of this sequence is a woman aged 18-30 years in good health and CMV-seronegative. The specimen sequenced was PBMCs. The rearranged segments are TRBV6-5 and TRBJ2-1; no D segment can be confidently identified. The CDR3 amino acid sequence is: CASSYSSQVYYNEQFF. The DNA is as follows: TGTGCCAGCAGTTACTCGTCCCAGGTATACTACAATGAGCAGTTCTTC.